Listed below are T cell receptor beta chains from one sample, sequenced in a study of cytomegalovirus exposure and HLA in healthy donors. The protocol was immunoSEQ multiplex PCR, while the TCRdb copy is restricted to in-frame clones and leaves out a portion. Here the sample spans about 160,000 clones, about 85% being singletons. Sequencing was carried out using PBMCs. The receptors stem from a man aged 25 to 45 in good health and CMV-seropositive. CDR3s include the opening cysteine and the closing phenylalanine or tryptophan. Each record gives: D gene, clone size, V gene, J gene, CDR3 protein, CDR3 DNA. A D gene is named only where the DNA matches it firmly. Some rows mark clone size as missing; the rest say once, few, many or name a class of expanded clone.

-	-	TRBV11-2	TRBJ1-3	CASSFLESGNTIYF	TGTGCCAGCAGCTTCTTGGAGTCTGGAAACACCATATATTTT
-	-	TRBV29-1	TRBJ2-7	CSVFYYEQYF	TGCAGCGTTTTTTATTACGAGCAGTACTTC
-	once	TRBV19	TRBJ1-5	CASSTAGEHNQPQHF	TGTGCCAGTAGTACGGCAGGGGAACACAATCAGCCCCAGCATTTT
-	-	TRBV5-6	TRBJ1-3	CASSLGGFFSGNTIYF	TGTGCCAGCAGCCTGGGAGGGTTCTTCTCTGGAAACACCATATATTTT
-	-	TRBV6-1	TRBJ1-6	CASSTDRPISPLHF	TGTGCCAGCAGCACCGACAGACCGATTTCACCCCTCCACTTT
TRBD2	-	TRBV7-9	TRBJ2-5	CASSPAGDAQETQYF	TGTGCCAGCAGCCCAGCGGGGGACGCGCAAGAGACCCAGTACTTC
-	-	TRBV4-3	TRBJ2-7	CASSQDVQGRAYEQYF	TGCGCCAGCAGCCAAGATGTCCAGGGGCGCGCCTACGAGCAGTACTTC
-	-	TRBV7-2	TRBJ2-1	CASSAGGGYSSEQFF	TGTGCCAGCAGTGCGGGCGGGGGCTACTCAAGTGAGCAGTTCTTC
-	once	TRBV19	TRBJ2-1	CASSGAKGYNEQFF	TGTGCCAGTAGTGGGGCCAAGGGCTACAATGAGCAGTTCTTC
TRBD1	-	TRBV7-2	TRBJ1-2	CASSLARGQRSYGYTF	TGTGCCAGCAGCTTAGCCAGGGGGCAGAGGAGCTATGGCTACACCTTC
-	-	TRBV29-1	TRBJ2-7	CSVELQDYEQYF	TGCAGCGTTGAACTCCAGGACTACGAGCAGTACTTC
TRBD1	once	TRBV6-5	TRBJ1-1	CASSYRTGDTEAFF	TGTGCCAGCAGTTACAGGACAGGGGACACTGAAGCTTTCTTT
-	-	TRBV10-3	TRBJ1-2	CAISERGNYGYTF	TGTGCCATCAGTGAGCGGGGTAACTATGGCTACACCTTC
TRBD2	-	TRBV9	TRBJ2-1	CASSEGWGGYNEQFF	TGTGCCAGCAGCGAGGGGTGGGGAGGGTACAATGAGCAGTTCTTC
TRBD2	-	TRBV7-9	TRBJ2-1	CASSLRAGGSHWEQFF	TGTGCCAGCAGCCTCCGAGCGGGGGGGTCCCATTGGGAGCAGTTCTTC
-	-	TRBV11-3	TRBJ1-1	CASSLGGQGGTEAFF	TGTGCCAGCAGCTTAGGGGGCCAGGGAGGCACTGAAGCTTTCTTT
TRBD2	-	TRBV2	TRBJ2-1	CANNILADFYNEQFF	TGTGCCAACAACATCCTAGCGGATTTTTACAATGAGCAGTTCTTC
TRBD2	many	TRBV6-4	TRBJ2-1	CASSDFGTSGGSYNEQFF	TGTGCCAGCAGTGACTTTGGGACTAGCGGGGGGTCCTACAATGAGCAGTTCTTC
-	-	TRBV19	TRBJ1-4	CASSIGTGLNEKLFF	TGTGCCAGTAGTATTGGCACAGGGTTGAATGAAAAACTGTTTTTT
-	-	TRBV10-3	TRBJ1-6	CAISERTGIDSPLHF	TGTGCCATCAGTGAGCGTACAGGGATAGATTCACCCCTCCACTTT
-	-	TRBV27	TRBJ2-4	CASSSQPHSIAKNIQYF	TGTGCCAGCAGTTCACAACCCCACAGTATAGCCAAAAACATTCAGTACTTC
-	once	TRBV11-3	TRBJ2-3	CASSLRGGRTDTQYF	TGTGCCAGCAGCTTAAGGGGGGGCAGGACAGATACGCAGTATTTT
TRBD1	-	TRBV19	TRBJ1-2	CASSIDLGTAFNYGYTF	TGTGCCAGTAGTATAGATCTGGGGACAGCATTTAACTATGGCTACACCTTC
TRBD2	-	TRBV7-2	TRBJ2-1	CASSYFYFSGVSSYNEQFF	TGTGCCAGCAGTTATTTTTATTTTAGCGGGGTAAGCTCCTACAATGAGCAGTTCTTC
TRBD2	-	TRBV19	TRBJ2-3	CASQRERGSVTDTQYF	TGTGCCAGCCAAAGGGAGCGGGGGTCGGTCACAGATACGCAGTATTTT
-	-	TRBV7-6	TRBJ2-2	CASNPGGVGFIGELFF	TGTGCCAGCAACCCCGGCGGGGTGGGCTTCATCGGGGAGCTGTTTTTT
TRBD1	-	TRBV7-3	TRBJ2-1	CASSRGQGAYNEQFF	TGTGCCAGCAGCCGAGGACAGGGGGCCTACAATGAGCAGTTCTTC
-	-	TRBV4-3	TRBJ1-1	CASSQDTSGRGREAFF	TGCGCCAGCAGCCAAGATACCTCAGGGAGGGGAAGGGAGGCTTTCTTT
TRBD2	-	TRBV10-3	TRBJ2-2	CAISDPDRTSGLRTGELFF	TGTGCCATCAGTGACCCTGATCGGACTAGCGGGCTACGCACCGGGGAGCTGTTTTTT
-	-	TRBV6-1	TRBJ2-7	CASSGAAGAGSYEQYF	TGTGCCAGCAGTGGGGCGGCTGGTGCGGGCTCCTACGAGCAGTACTTC
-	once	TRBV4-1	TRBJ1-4	CASSQEQGWNEKLFF	TGCGCCAGCAGCCAAGAACAGGGTTGGAATGAAAAACTGTTTTTT
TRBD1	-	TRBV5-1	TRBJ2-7	CASSLALQGPSSYEQYF	TGCGCCAGCAGCTTGGCCCTACAGGGGCCAAGCTCCTACGAGCAGTACTTC
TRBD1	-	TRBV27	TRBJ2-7	CASASTGDYEQYF	TGTGCCAGCGCTTCGACAGGGGACTACGAGCAGTACTTC
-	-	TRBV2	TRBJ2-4	CASSGTRGTGAKNIQYF	TGTGCCAGCAGTGGGACCAGGGGTACGGGCGCCAAAAACATTCAGTACTTC
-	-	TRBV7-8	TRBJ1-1	CASSVQGDTEAFF	TGTGCCAGCAGCGTACAGGGAGACACTGAAGCTTTCTTT
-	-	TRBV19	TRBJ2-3	CASSVTGRLRTDTQYF	TGTGCCAGTAGCGTTACAGGGCGCTTACGCACAGATACGCAGTATTTT
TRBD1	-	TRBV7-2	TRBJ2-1	CASSLPGQPYNEQFF	TGTGCCAGCAGCTTACCGGGACAGCCCTACAATGAGCAGTTCTTC
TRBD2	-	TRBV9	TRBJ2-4	CASSGGGLAKNIQYF	TGTGCCAGCAGCGGAGGGGGACTAGCTAAAAACATTCAGTACTTC
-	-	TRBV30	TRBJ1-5	CAWSDRDDQPQHF	TGTGCCTGGAGTGACAGGGACGATCAGCCCCAGCATTTT
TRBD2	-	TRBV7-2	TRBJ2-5	CASSFSTSRGVPQYF	TGTGCCAGCAGCTTCTCGACTAGCCGGGGTGTTCCCCAGTACTTC
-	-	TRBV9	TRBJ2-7	CASSPRKGGGPSYEQYF	TGTGCCAGCAGCCCTCGTAAGGGCGGGGGCCCCTCCTACGAGCAGTACTTC
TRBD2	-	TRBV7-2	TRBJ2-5	CASSLSLAGDLQETQYF	TGTGCCAGCAGCTTGTCGCTAGCGGGGGACCTACAAGAGACCCAGTACTTC
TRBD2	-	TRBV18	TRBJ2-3	CASSPPGGVGTDTQYF	TGTGCCAGCTCACCACCTGGGGGGGTCGGCACAGATACGCAGTATTTT
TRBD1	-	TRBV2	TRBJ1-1	CASIPGTGSNEAFF	TGTGCCAGCATCCCCGGGACAGGGAGTAATGAAGCTTTCTTT
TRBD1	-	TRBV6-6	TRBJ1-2	CASSSGQGANYGYTF	TGTGCCAGCAGTTCCGGGCAGGGGGCCAACTATGGCTACACCTTC
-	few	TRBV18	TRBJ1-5	CASSPPGGSNSNQPQHF	TGTGCCAGCTCACCTCCGGGGGGTTCGAATAGCAATCAGCCCCAGCATTTT
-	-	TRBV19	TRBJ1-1	CARRTQGSEAFF	TGTGCCAGGCGTACACAGGGATCTGAAGCTTTCTTT
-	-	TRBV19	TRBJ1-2	CASTRRGGDNYGYTF	TGTGCCAGTACCCGACGAGGGGGGGACAACTATGGCTACACCTTC
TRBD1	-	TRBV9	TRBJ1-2	CASSLRDRGYLGYGYTF	TGTGCCAGCAGCCTTCGGGACAGGGGTTATTTGGGCTATGGCTACACCTTC
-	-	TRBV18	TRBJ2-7	CASSPPSKGDEQYF	TGTGCCAGCTCACCACCTAGCAAGGGAGACGAGCAGTACTTC
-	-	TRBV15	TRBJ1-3	CATSRDSGYLGNTIYF	TGTGCCACCAGCAGAGATAGCGGGTACTTAGGAAACACCATATATTTT